Listed below are T cell receptor beta chains from one sample, sequenced in a study of CD8 T cells in Susac syndrome. TCRdb passed the immunoSEQ multiplex PCR reads through MiXCR, listing each CDR3 protein once. The sample records more than 100,000 distinct CDR3 sequences, around 96% being singletons. The sample taken for sequencing was CD4+ T cells from PBMCs. The receptors originated from a human donor with Susac syndrome. Both conserved end residues are part of each CDR3. Each record gives: J gene, V gene, D gene, clone size, CDR3 protein, CDR3 DNA. The D gene is left open where the match is weak. Clone size is shown for a subset of rows, as once, few, many or a class of expanded clone.

TRBJ2-5,TRBV5-6,NA,NA,CASSLIGGSEETQYF,TGTGCCAGCAGCTTGATTGGCGGATCTGAGGAGACCCAGTACTTC
TRBJ2-7,TRBV5-1,NA,NA,CASSLVASVIYEQYF,TGCGCCAGCAGCTTGGTGGCTAGCGTGATCTACGAGCAGTACTTC
TRBJ1-1,TRBV9,NA,NA,CASSVSWGINTEAFF,TGTGCCAGCAGCGTAAGTTGGGGGATTAACACTGAAGCTTTCTTT
TRBJ2-1,TRBV25-1,TRBD2,NA,CASSEAGGDCNEQFF,TGTGCCAGCAGTGAGGCGGGAGGGGATTGTAATGAGCAGTTCTTC
TRBJ2-2,TRBV7-9,NA,NA,CASSSELRELFF,TGTGCCAGCAGCTCAGAGCTCCGGGAGCTGTTTTTT
TRBJ1-5,TRBV27,TRBD1,NA,CASRRDRYQPQHF,TGTGCCAGCAGAAGGGACAGATATCAGCCCCAGCATTTT
TRBJ1-5,TRBV6-2/TRBV6-3,NA,NA,CASKRGDGNQPQHF,TGTGCCAGCAAGCGAGGCGACGGGAATCAGCCCCAGCATTTT
TRBJ2-1,TRBV7-6,TRBD2,NA,CAGKGLADVRSYNEQFF,TGTGCCGGAAAGGGACTAGCGGACGTACGCTCCTACAATGAGCAGTTCTTC
TRBJ1-2,TRBV15,NA,NA,CATSRPAGGYTF,TGTGCCACCAGTCGGCCCGCTGGTGGCTACACCTTC
TRBJ2-1,TRBV28,NA,NA,CASSLSRHRFF,TGTGCCAGCAGTTTAAGTAGACATCGGTTCTTC
TRBJ2-6,TRBV9,NA,once,CASSVELGMAGANVLTF,TGTGCCAGCAGCGTAGAGTTGGGAATGGCTGGGGCCAACGTCCTGACTTTC
TRBJ2-1,TRBV5-1,NA,once,CASSLNADNEQFF,TGCGCCAGCAGCTTGAACGCAGACAATGAGCAGTTCTTC
TRBJ1-2,TRBV27,NA,once,CASRERYGYTF,TGTGCCAGCAGGGAACGCTATGGCTACACCTTC
TRBJ2-2,TRBV12-3/TRBV12-4,NA,NA,CATLPDTGELFF,TGTGCCACTTTACCCGACACCGGGGAGCTGTTTTTT
TRBJ1-4,TRBV4-2,NA,NA,CASSQEGEKLFF,TGTGCCAGCAGCCAAGAGGGTGAAAAACTGTTTTTT
TRBJ1-4,TRBV28,NA,NA,CASSLGATREKLFF,TGTGCCAGCAGTTTGGGGGCTACTCGCGAAAAACTGTTTTTT
TRBJ2-1,TRBV5-1,NA,once,CASSLMRGAAIDEQFF,TGCGCCAGCAGCTTGATGCGTGGAGCGGCTATCGATGAGCAGTTCTTC
TRBJ2-3,TRBV29-1,TRBD1,NA,CSVDRGGTDTQYF,TGCAGCGTAGACAGGGGTGGTACAGATACGCAGTATTTT
TRBJ1-5,TRBV7-8,NA,NA,CASSLDGKAQHF,TGTGCCAGCAGCTTAGACGGGAAGGCCCAGCATTTT
TRBJ2-1,TRBV7-2,NA,once,CASSPQRRNEQFF,TGTGCCAGCAGCCCCCAGCGGAGGAATGAGCAGTTCTTC
TRBJ2-5,TRBV20-1,TRBD2,NA,CSARHSGRSETQYF,TGCAGTGCTAGACATAGCGGGAGGTCGGAGACCCAGTACTTC
TRBJ1-2,TRBV12-3/TRBV12-4,TRBD1,NA,CASSRRTGYGYTF,TGTGCCAGCAGCCGTCGGACAGGCTATGGCTACACCTTC
TRBJ2-7,TRBV7-9,TRBD2,NA,CASSLQSGMPYF,TGTGCCAGCAGCCTTCAAAGCGGGATGCCGTACTTC
TRBJ2-7,TRBV2,NA,NA,CASSEEGKQYF,TGTGCCAGCAGTGAAGAGGGGAAGCAGTACTTC
TRBJ2-7,TRBV20-1,TRBD1,NA,CSAISRTGSYEQYF,TGCAGTGCCATTTCCCGGACAGGGAGCTACGAGCAGTACTTC
TRBJ2-7,TRBV7-2,NA,NA,CASSLEQGHEQYF,TGTGCCAGCAGCTTAGAACAGGGCCACGAGCAGTACTTC
TRBJ2-7,TRBV20-1,TRBD2,once,CSAGGLANPYEQYF,TGCAGTGCTGGCGGACTAGCGAATCCCTACGAGCAGTACTTC
TRBJ1-5,TRBV29-1,TRBD1,NA,CSAGTGGDSNQPQHF,TGCAGCGCGGGGACAGGGGGCGATAGCAATCAGCCCCAGCATTTT
TRBJ2-1,TRBV24-1,NA,NA,CATSDGSDVKQFF,TGTGCCACCAGTGACGGGAGTGACGTTAAGCAGTTCTTC
TRBJ1-2,TRBV19,NA,NA,CASRSQDLYGYTF,TGTGCCAGTAGATCCCAGGACCTCTATGGCTACACCTTC
TRBJ2-1,TRBV6-5,TRBD2,NA,CASRGLAGNNEQFF,TGTGCCAGCAGGGGACTAGCGGGGAACAATGAGCAGTTCTTC
TRBJ2-7,TRBV12-5,TRBD1,NA,CASGLPGQGRWEQYF,TGTGCTAGTGGTCTCCCGGGACAGGGGAGGTGGGAGCAGTACTTC
TRBJ1-5,TRBV6-5,NA,NA,CASSDLSGNQPQHF,TGTGCCAGCAGTGACTTATCGGGCAATCAGCCCCAGCATTTT